The 14 T cell receptor beta chains listed next were all sequenced from one sample in a study of blood T cell repertoires in COVID-19. Measured with immunoSEQ multiplex PCR; TCRdb has only the in-frame clones, and not every one. Of roughly 320,000 clones in the sample, over 90% were seen once. What was sequenced was PBMCs or T cells enriched from blood (not recorded which). These receptors were collected from a woman aged 25 to 39 who had been exposed to COVID-19.

The J gene is TRBJ2-5, the V gene TRBV5-1, with 8 bases that match TRBD2. This CDR3 contains 14 residues. With 9 bases clipped from V and 5 bases from J, the junction kept 12 bases outside the gene matches. Germline CDR1 is SGHRS and CDR2 is YFSETQ. This CDR3 reads CATRTSRSEETQYF. As DNA, the CDR3 is TGCGCCACCCGGACTAGCCGGTCCGAGGAGACCCAGTACTTC.

CDR3 protein: CASSPDRGRDEQYF. CDR3 coding DNA: TGTGCCAGCAGCCCCGACAGGGGGCGCGACGAGCAGTACTTC. The gene calls are TRBV5-4 and TRBJ2-7; 10 positions match TRBD1. CDR3 size: 14 residues. V was pared by 4 bases and J by 5 bases, with 6 bases of the junction left unmatched. Germline loops: CDR1 SGHNT, CDR2 YYREEE (reference sequence).

The gene calls are TRBV6-4 and TRBJ1-2, with D possibly TRBD1 on 5 matching bases. Germline V gene data show CDR1 as MRHNA and CDR2 as SNTAGT. Trimming stripped 3 bases from V and 4 bases from J, with 15 bases between. CDR3 length equals 15 residues. The CDR3 DNA reads as TGTGCCAGCAGTGAGTCGGGGGTTCACGCCTATGGCTACACCTTC. Translation gives CASSESGVHAYGYTF.

The V gene is TRBV5-4, the J gene TRBJ2-1; TRBD1 matches at 7 bases. Germline V gives CDR1 SGHNT, CDR2 YYREEE (reference sequence). Trimming at V came to 0 bases and at J to 9 bases, leaving 6 bases not matched to a gene. The CDR3 sequence is 14 residues long. The CDR3 DNA reads TGTGCCAGCAGCTTGGTGGGGACAGCGGTTGAGCAGTTCTTC. Translation: CASSLVGTAVEQFF.

The chain uses TRBV4-2 and TRBJ1-2; possibly TRBD1 for D (6 bases). The CDR3 covers 14 residues. Per the germline V gene, CDR1 is LGHNA and CDR2 is YNFKEQ. Trimming stripped 0 bases from V and 4 bases from J, with 9 bases between. CDR3 nucleotides: TGTGCCAGCAGCCAAGAAGGGGGAACCTATGGCTACACCTTC. This gives the protein CASSQEGGTYGYTF.

This rearrangement joins TRBV19 to TRBJ2-2; a possible D gene is TRBD2 (6 bases). The CDR3 loop spans 15 amino acids. V shed 3 bases and J shed 4 bases, with 12 bases lying between them. Germline assignment: CDR1 LNHDA and CDR2 SQIVND (reference sequence). The CDR3 DNA reads as TGTGCCAGTAGTATGAGGAGGGCTGGCACCGGGGAGCTGTTTTTT. This sequence encodes CASSMRRAGTGELFF.

The chain combines TRBV5-1 with TRBJ1-2; 7 bases fit TRBD1. The CDR3 is made up of 16 amino acids. The trim removed 4 bases at V and 1 base at J, leaving 10 bases unmatched. CDR1 and CDR2 from the germline V gene are SGHRS and YFSETQ. The CDR3: CASSARTGAFNYGYTF. The CDR3 DNA follows: TGCGCCAGCAGCGCCCGCACAGGGGCCTTTAACTATGGCTACACCTTC.

As DNA, the CDR3 is TGTGCCAGCAGGCTAATATACGAGCAGTACTTC. Encoded protein: CASRLIYEQYF. The chain couples TRBV6-5 to TRBJ2-7, with unresolved D. Trimming shortened V by 6 bases and J by 4 bases, and 7 bases separated the two germline ends. The CDR3 loop spans 11 amino acids. The germline gives CDR1 MNHEY, CDR2 SVGAGI.

The chain uses TRBV4-1 and TRBJ2-3; 8 nucleotides align to TRBD2. The CDR3 sequence is 15 residues long. Germline V lookup: CDR1 MGHRA, CDR2 YSYEKL. With 4 bases clipped from V and 4 bases from J, the junction kept 7 bases outside the gene matches. Written as DNA, the CDR3 is TGCGCCAGCAGCCTCTCCCCGCGGGGGGCAGATACGCAGTATTTT. Protein product: CASSLSPRGADTQYF.

The chain carries TRBV29-1 and TRBJ1-1; 8 nucleotides agree with TRBD1. The length of the CDR3 is 12 residues. Germline CDR1 and CDR2: SQVTM and ANQGSEA. The trim removed 7 bases at V and 6 bases at J, leaving 7 bases unmatched. The CDR3 reads CSARDRRAEAFF. The CDR3 region has the DNA TGCAGCGCCCGGGACAGGAGAGCTGAAGCTTTCTTT.

This clone is a singleton in its sample. The chain couples TRBV12-5 to TRBJ1-5, with 8 bases identical to TRBD1. Germline V lookup: CDR1 LGHNT, CDR2 FRNRAP. The trim removed 6 bases at V and 4 bases at J, leaving 5 bases unmatched. The CDR3 is made up of 14 amino acids. The CDR3: CASGAGGANQPQHF. The CDR3 region has the DNA TGTGCTAGTGGGGCAGGGGGCGCGAATCAGCCCCAGCATTTT.

The CDR3: CASWGTSGAPSTDTQYF. The CDR3 DNA reads as TGTGCCAGTTGGGGGACTAGCGGGGCCCCTAGCACAGATACGCAGTATTTT. The genes are TRBV2 and TRBJ2-3; 13 bases agree with TRBD2. The CDR3 extends over 17 amino acids. The germline gives CDR1 SNHLY, CDR2 FYNNEI. V dropped 9 bases and J dropped 0; count of bases not matched to a gene: 9. Full variable domain (missing parts from reference TRBV2 and TRBJ2-3): EPEVTQTPSHQVTQMGQEVILRCVPISNHLYFYWYRQILGQKVEFLVSFYNNEISEKSEIFDDQFSVERPDGSNFTLKIRSTKLEDSAMYFCASWGTSGAPSTDTQYFGPGTRLTVL.

This rearrangement joins TRBV5-1 to TRBJ1-1; TRBD1 is a possible D gene (5 bases). The germline V and J ends were trimmed by 2 bases and 6 bases, with 14 bases remaining between them. CDR1 and CDR2 (germline): SGHRS, YFSETQ. The CDR3 is made up of 14 amino acids. The CDR3, as DNA: TGCGCCAGCAGCTTTGGGGGGAGAGGCGCTGAAGCTTTCTTT. Translating gives CASSFGGRGAEAFF.

V and J are TRBV11-2 and TRBJ1-2; 8 bases are shared with TRBD1. There are 15 residues in the CDR3. The germline V gene has CDR1 SGHAT and CDR2 FQNNGV. Losses at the gene ends were 5 bases for V and 6 bases for J; bases not matched to a gene: 11. The CDR3 reads CASSTPDRAMDGYTF. CDR3 coding DNA: TGTGCCAGCAGCACACCGGACAGGGCCATGGATGGCTACACCTTC.